The table lists the clone carrying this TCR beta chain with a few counts. Its specificity is not known. The entry originates in a study of T cell repertoires in cytomegalovirus infection. Looking at the study overall: Public signatures in TCR beta pointed to CMV infection and matching HLA type. Study outcomes and limitations: CMV-specific TCR beta clonotypes restricted by HLA-C were the ones dominating the ex vivo response. Cumulative frequency of public TCR beta families picked out carriers of CMV plus the relevant HLA.

A single record per CDR3 protein comes from TCRdb applying MiXCR to the reads. Here the sample spans roughly 310,000 distinct CDR3 sequences, roughly 16% being singletons. The CDR3 has 14 residues. The ends were cut back, 2 bases at V and 6 bases at J, with 13 bases in the middle. CDR1 is MGHRA, CDR2 YSYEKL, per germline. The sequence was collected from a human donor in good health (CMV status not recorded). Some clones in this sample may be carry-over from other donors' samples. The chain is built from TRBV4-1 and TRBJ1-2; D remains ambiguous. Input material: PBMCs. The CDR3 sequence is CASSQPRDIDGYTF. The DNA of the CDR3 is TGCGCCAGCAGCCAACCCCGAGACATTGATGGCTACACCTTC.